The 27 T cell receptor beta chains presented below share a single source sample, sequenced in a study of cytomegalovirus exposure and HLA in healthy donors. A multiplex PCR was run with 60 Vbeta primers and 13 Jbeta primers. Using immunoSEQ multiplex PCR, the repertoire was profiled, and TCRdb retains in-frame clones only, with some absent. The sample yields about 98,000 clones, around 60% seen once. The sample was PBMCs. Receptors originate from a human donor in good health.

With regard to this clone: A far larger clone is only one base removed, so a read error is likely. This sample also contains other DNA sequences that code for the same CDR3. This chain connects TRBV15 to TRBJ2-7; TRBD1 aligns across 9 bases. The V gene's germline CDR1 is LNHNV and CDR2 YYDKDF (reference sequence). CDR3 length: 14 amino acids. CDR3 sequence: CATSRDRGYYEQYF. In nucleotides, the CDR3 is TGTGCGACCAGCAGAGACAGGGGGTACTACGAGCAGTACTTC.

The CDR3 DNA reads TGCGCCAGCAGCTTGGCCGGTTCCTACGAGCAGTACTTC. It yields the protein CASSLAGSYEQYF. The J gene is TRBJ2-7, the V gene TRBV5-1; no clear D gene. V lost 0 bases, J lost 1 base, and 5 bases lay in between. This CDR3 has 13 amino acids. Germline V CDR1 and CDR2: SGHRS, YFSETQ.

The chain joins TRBV5-1 to TRBJ2-7, with D perhaps matching TRBD1 (5 bases). Germline assignment: CDR1 SGHRS and CDR2 YFSETQ. The V end lost 4 bases, the J end lost 0 bases, and 11 bases lay between the germline ends. The CDR3 consists of 14 residues. The CDR3 DNA follows: TGCGCCAGCAGCCTCAGGGTCGCCTCCTACGAGCAGTACTTC. Translating it yields CASSLRVASYEQYF.

The chain uses TRBV4-2 and TRBJ2-1; 10 nucleotides line up with TRBD2. Germline V gene lookup returns CDR1 LGHNA and CDR2 YNFKEQ. Trimming at V came to 0 bases and at J to 4 bases, leaving 3 bases not matched to a gene. The CDR3 has 16 residues. DNA of the CDR3: TGTGCCAGCAGCCAAGACCGGACTAGCGGTTACAATGAGCAGTTCTTC. The encoded protein is CASSQDRTSGYNEQFF.

In this sample, this clone turned up a few times. The chain joins TRBV11-3 to TRBJ1-1, with D hard to call. V was clipped by 3 bases and J by 5 bases, with 10 bases between them. The CDR3 has 13 residues. The germline V gene has CDR1 SGHNT and CDR2 YENEEA. CDR3 sequence (DNA): TGTGCCAGCAGCTTGGCCGCCGGGACTGAAGCTTTCTTT. Translating it yields CASSLAAGTEAFF.

The V and J genes are TRBV5-1 and TRBJ1-1, with 7 bases matching TRBD1. This CDR3 has 17 residues. V lost 1 base, J lost 4 bases, and 13 bases stayed unmatched. CDR1 and CDR2 from the germline V gene are SGHRS and YFSETQ. For the CDR3, the DNA is TGCGCCAGCAGCTTGTTGGGGGACAGCGATACAGTCACTGAAGCTTTCTTT. Its protein is CASSLLGDSDTVTEAFF.

This clone has a handful of counts. This chain uses TRBV11-2 with TRBJ2-7; 8 positions match TRBD1. Looked up from germline, CDR1 is SGHAT and CDR2 is FQNNGV. The CDR3 loop spans 17 amino acids. The V gene end was trimmed by 3 bases and the J gene end by 4 bases; junction bases not matched to a gene: 14. CDR3 loop: CASSFGQGPSFFYEQYF. For the CDR3, the DNA is TGTGCCAGCAGCTTCGGACAGGGCCCGAGCTTTTTTTACGAGCAGTACTTC.

V gene TRBV7-9 combines with J gene TRBJ2-5; D is perhaps TRBD2 (5 bases). CDR1 and CDR2 from the germline V gene are SEHNR and FQNEAQ (reference sequence). The ends were cut back, 11 bases at V and 1 base at J, with 11 bases in the middle. The CDR3 length is 12 residues. The CDR3 reads CAGTRGQETQYF. The CDR3 DNA reads TGTGCCGGCACCCGGGGCCAAGAGACCCAGTACTTC.

This sequence joins TRBV29-1 and TRBJ2-2, with D possibly matching TRBD1 (6 bases). The CDR3 extends over 14 amino acids. V lost 5 bases, J lost 0 bases, and 10 bases lay in between. The germline gives CDR1 SQVTM, CDR2 ANQGSEA. The CDR3 DNA follows: TGCAGCGTTCCACAGGGATCGAACACCGGGGAGCTGTTTTTT. This translates into CSVPQGSNTGELFF.

The chain uses TRBV4-1 and TRBJ2-5; D unclear. Per germline, CDR1 MGHRA and CDR2 YSYEKL. Trimming removed 0 bases at V and 1 base at J, with 15 bases between. The CDR3 is 17 amino acids. The chain's CDR3 is CASSQDPIGLLQETQYF. In DNA, the CDR3 is TGCGCCAGCAGCCAAGACCCCATTGGCCTGCTCCAAGAGACCCAGTACTTC.

The rearrangement joins TRBV7-9 to TRBJ2-5; D is possibly TRBD1 (5 bases). Germline values: CDR1 SEHNR, CDR2 FQNEAQ (reference sequence). The CDR3 spans 14 residues. Trimming removed 2 bases from V and 5 bases from J, with 12 bases in between. The CDR3 DNA sequence: TGTGCCAGCAGCTTATCAGGGTCGAGGGAGACCCAGTACTTC. It encodes CASSLSGSRETQYF.

The chain links TRBV4-1 to TRBJ2-3; weak D call: TRBD2 (6 bases). V lost 3 bases and J lost 2, with 18 bases in between. This CDR3 has 17 amino acids. Looked up from germline, CDR1 is MGHRA and CDR2 is YSYEKL. Here the CDR3 DNA reads TGCGCCAGCAGCCAGGGTACGGGACTGCCGCACACAGATACGCAGTATTTT. Its translation is CASSQGTGLPHTDTQYF.

The rearrangement joins TRBV5-1 to TRBJ2-5; 9 positions match TRBD2. The CDR3 has 17 amino acids. V shed 0 bases, J shed 1 base, and the junction held 7 bases outside the gene matches. Germline assignment: CDR1 SGHRS and CDR2 YFSETQ. DNA of the CDR3: TGCGCCAGCAGCTTGGCCGGGCGGGAGGGCCCCCAAGAGACCCAGTACTTC. Translation: CASSLAGREGPQETQYF.

The chain links TRBV6-1 to TRBJ2-7, with 7 bases fitting TRBD2. The germline V gene encodes CDR1 MNHNS and CDR2 SASEGT. Losses at the gene ends were 7 bases for V and 0 bases for J; bases not matched to a gene: 9. The CDR3 totals 15 residues. CDR3 loop: CASTSGTIPSYEQYF. The DNA of the CDR3 is TGTGCCAGCACCTCCGGGACTATCCCCTCCTACGAGCAGTACTTC.

The CDR3 DNA follows: TGTGCCAGCAGCTTAGGACTAGCGGGAGTCTCTGGGGCCAACGTCCTGACTTTC. Amino acid sequence: CASSLGLAGVSGANVLTF. V gene TRBV5-8 combines with J gene TRBJ2-6; 13 bases are a match to TRBD2. V shed 2 bases, J shed 0 bases, and the junction held 2 bases outside the gene matches. CDR1 and CDR2 from the germline V gene are SGHTS and YDEGEE. This CDR3 region has 18 residues.

The gene calls are TRBV4-1 and TRBJ1-3, with 9 nucleotides matching TRBD1. Trimming at V came to 4 bases and at J to 4 bases, leaving 5 bases not matched to a gene. The CDR3 is 15 residues long. Germline V lookup: CDR1 MGHRA, CDR2 YSYEKL. The CDR3 DNA reads TGCGCCAGCAGCCTAAGACAGGGGGTAGGAAACACCATATATTTT. It encodes CASSLRQGVGNTIYF.

This clone was detected only a few times. J is TRBJ2-4 and V is TRBV5-1; 12 positions match TRBD2. V lost 0 bases, J lost 14 bases, and 9 bases stayed unmatched. The CDR3 is made up of 15 amino acids. The germline gives CDR1 SGHRS, CDR2 YFSETQ. The CDR3 DNA follows: TGCGCCAGCAGCTTGGAAGCTAGCGGGAGGGCCCAAGAGTACTTC. Protein sequence: CASSLEASGRAQEYF.

The chain joins TRBV5-6 to TRBJ1-1, with 7 bases fitting TRBD1. The CDR3 loop spans 15 amino acids. CDR1 and CDR2 from the germline V gene are SGHDT and YYEEEE. With V trimmed by 4 bases and J by 4 bases, 10 bases remained unmatched. The CDR3 sequence: CASSQGQVESTEAFF. Here the CDR3 DNA reads TGTGCCAGCAGCCAAGGACAGGTCGAGAGCACTGAAGCTTTCTTT.

V is TRBV5-4 and J is TRBJ1-1, with 8 bases that match TRBD1. This CDR3 contains 15 residues. Germline CDR1 SGHNT, CDR2 YYREEE (reference sequence). V dropped 4 bases and J dropped 3; count of bases not matched to a gene: 8. The CDR3 DNA follows: TGTGCCAGCAGCCCCGACAGGGGTATGTACACTGAAGCTTTCTTT. This translates into CASSPDRGMYTEAFF.

The chain employs TRBV28 and TRBJ1-2; D uncertain. The CDR3 covers 13 residues. V shed 4 bases and J shed 2 bases, with 8 bases lying between them. Germline V gene sequence: CDR1 MDHEN, CDR2 SYDVKM. CDR3 DNA sequence: TGTGCCAGCAGTTACAGCCGGAACTATGGCTACACCTTC. This sequence encodes CASSYSRNYGYTF.

A remark on this clone: A much more abundant neighbour one base away suggests this may be a read error. The V call is TRBV7-9, the J call TRBJ1-1; unclear D gene. This CDR3 comprises 14 residues. V lost 5 bases and J lost 1, with 11 bases in between. The germline gives CDR1 SEHNR, CDR2 FQNEAQ (reference sequence). CDR3 in amino acids: CASSQTGRNTEAFF. The CDR3 bases are TGTGCCAGCAGCCAAACGGGGAGGAACACTGAAGCTTTCTTT.

This chain joins TRBV4-1 and TRBJ2-5; 7 nucleotides agree with TRBD1. V was clipped by 1 base and J by 4 bases; unmatched bases: 3. The CDR3 is 14 residues long. The V gene's germline CDR1 is MGHRA and CDR2 YSYEKL. The CDR3, as DNA: TGCGCCAGCAGCCAAGCCAGGGGGACAGAGACCCAGTACTTC. Amino acid sequence: CASSQARGTETQYF.

V usage is TRBV10-1 and J usage is TRBJ2-3, with D possibly matching TRBD1 (5 bases). Trimming stripped 2 bases from V and 5 bases from J, with 14 bases between. The germline V gene encodes CDR1 WNHNN and CDR2 SYGVQD (reference sequence). The CDR3 extends over 15 amino acids. CDR3 sequence reads: CASSEGGEGEDTQYF. In DNA, the CDR3 is TGCGCCAGCAGTGAGGGTGGAGAAGGGGAAGATACGCAGTATTTT.

This clone was recorded only once. V usage is TRBV11-2 and J usage is TRBJ1-2, with 7 bases that match TRBD1. V trimming: 6 bases; J trimming: 3 bases; junction bases outside the gene matches: 4. Germline V gene data show CDR1 as SGHAT and CDR2 as FQNNGV. The CDR3 has 13 amino acids. The CDR3 reads CASSSGTDYGYTF. The CDR3, as DNA: TGTGCCAGCAGTTCCGGGACAGACTATGGCTACACCTTC.

The rearrangement uses TRBV19 and TRBJ2-3, with a possible D match to TRBD1 (6 bases). The CDR3 extends over 13 amino acids. V lost 5 bases and J 5 bases, leaving 11 bases between the germline ends. Germline V gene data show CDR1 as LNHDA and CDR2 as SQIVND (reference sequence). CDR3 DNA: TGTGCCAGTAGTTACAGGGTTCAAGATACGCAGTATTTT. Amino acids: CASSYRVQDTQYF.

A few counts support this clone. The J gene is TRBJ2-2, the V gene TRBV29-1, with a weak D call TRBD1 (5 bases). Looked up from germline, CDR1 is SQVTM and CDR2 is ANQGSEA. Trimming removed 7 bases at V and 1 base at J, with 10 bases between. The CDR3 totals 13 residues. In DNA, the CDR3 is TGCAGCGGCTTGCAGGGGAACACCGGGGAGCTGTTTTTT. Protein product: CSGLQGNTGELFF.

The sample holds a few counts of this clone. This rearrangement joins TRBV27 to TRBJ1-5, with D perhaps TRBD1 (5 bases). V shed 5 bases and J shed 0 bases, with 14 bases lying between them. The CDR3 length is 16 residues. Germline V CDR1 and CDR2: MNHEY, SMNVEV (reference sequence). The CDR3 loop reads CASSSSGSLSNQPQHF. The DNA of the CDR3 is TGTGCCAGCAGTAGCTCAGGGTCCCTTAGCAATCAGCCCCAGCATTTT.